This record concerns one T cell receptor (beta chain) sequence. In the source study's methods: The assay estimated nucleated cells by amplifying reference gene primers. Assay used: immunoSEQ multiplex PCR; TCRdb lists only in-frame clones, some missing. That table furnishes V, J and clone size, whereas the DNA furnished D and trimming. The sample includes roughly 87,000 clones, around four fifths of them seen just once. The source of the sample is a study of blood T cell repertoires in COVID-19. This sequence originates from a woman in her 70s with acute or convalescent COVID-19. The specimen was peripheral blood.

Here the CDR3 reads CASSPPSDTQYF. The CDR3 DNA sequence: TGTGCCAGCAGCCCGCCTAGCGATACGCAGTATTTT. The chain carries TRBV9 and TRBJ2-3, with a possible D match to TRBD2 (5 bases). V lost 4 bases and J 6 bases, leaving 9 bases between the germline ends. Germline CDR1 reads SGDLS; CDR2 reads YYNGEE. This CDR3 contains 12 residues. The whole variable domain, remainder taken from reference TRBV9 and TRBJ2-3, is DSGVTQTPKHLITATGQRVTLRCSPRSGDLSVYWYQQSLDQGLQFLIQYYNGEERAKGNILERFSAQQFPDLHSELNLSSLELGDSALYFCASSPPSDTQYFGPGTRLTVL.